Presented here are 18 T cell receptor beta chains from one specimen sequenced in a study of CD8+CD57+ T cells in acquired aplastic anemia. Genomic DNA, the template, was used for profiling of the TCR beta VDJ and CDR3. TCRdb re-analysed the reads in MiXCR, keeping a single row per CDR3 protein. The table shows about 190,000 distinct CDR3 sequences, with around three fifths occurring only once. The sequencing sample was made of sorted CD4+, CD8+, or CD8+CD57+ T cells (not recorded which) from PBMCs. The receptors were sampled from a human donor with severe aplastic anemia or a healthy control (not recorded which).

This clonotype has just a few counts. This chain joins TRBV2 and TRBJ2-3; D not certain. CDR1 and CDR2 from the germline V gene are SNHLY and FYNNEI. The CDR3 length is 12 residues. The V end lost 1 base, the J end lost 4 bases, and 3 bases lay between the germline ends. The DNA for the CDR3 is TGTGCCAGCAGTGAAGGTCCAGATACGCAGTATTTT. Translated: CASSEGPDTQYF.

The chain carries TRBV6-1 and TRBJ1-2; weak D call: TRBD1 (6 bases). Trimming removed 3 bases at V and 4 bases at J, with 12 bases between. Germline V gene lookup returns CDR1 MNHNS and CDR2 SASEGT. CDR3 size: 14 residues. This chain's CDR3 is CASSDTQGPYGYTF. CDR3 sequence (DNA): TGTGCCAGCAGTGACACACAGGGACCCTATGGCTACACCTTC.

This clonotype was seen at least ten times. V is TRBV9 and J is TRBJ1-1; D perhaps matches TRBD1 (5 bases). CDR1 is SGDLS, CDR2 YYNGEE, per germline. The ends were cut back, 3 bases at V and 0 bases at J, with 15 bases in the middle. This CDR3 is built from 16 residues. CDR3 amino acids: CASSDDPGRLNTEAFF. The CDR3 DNA reads TGTGCCAGCAGCGACGACCCGGGGCGCCTGAACACTGAAGCTTTCTTT. Using reference TRBV9 and TRBJ1-1 for the parts outside the CDR3, the full variable domain is DSGVTQTPKHLITATGQRVTLRCSPRSGDLSVYWYQQSLDQGLQFLIQYYNGEERAKGNILERFSAQQFPDLHSELNLSSLELGDSALYFCASSDDPGRLNTEAFFGQGTRLTVV.

This chain uses TRBV20-1 with TRBJ2-7; 8 nucleotides align to TRBD2. This CDR3 has 14 residues. Germline V gene sequence: CDR1 DFQATT, CDR2 SNEGSKA (reference sequence). V lost 3 bases to trimming and J lost 0 bases; unmatched junction nucleotides: 4. CDR3 in DNA: TGCAGTGCTAGCGGGAGGGAGGGCTCCTACGAGCAGTACTTC. Translated, it gives CSASGREGSYEQYF.

J is TRBJ2-2 and V is TRBV7-9; D tentatively reads TRBD1 or TRBD2 (5 bases each). The germline V and J ends were trimmed by 10 bases and 0 bases, with 18 bases remaining between them. Germline V lookup: CDR1 SEHNR, CDR2 FQNEAQ (reference sequence). The CDR3 is 16 amino acids. The CDR3 DNA sequence: TGTGCCACCAGTGATGCCGGGACGGCGAACACCGGGGAGCTGTTTTTT. It translates to CATSDAGTANTGELFF. The whole variable domain, filled in from reference TRBV7-9 and TRBJ2-2, reads DTGVSQNPRHKITKRGQNVTFRCDPISEHNRLYWYRQTLGQGPEFLTYFQNEAQLEKSRLLSDRFSAERPKGSFSTLEIQRTEQGDSAMYLCATSDAGTANTGELFFGEGSRLTVL.

In its sample, this clonotype was seen many times. This chain links TRBV20-1 with TRBJ2-5; 8 nucleotides line up with TRBD2. The junction had 11 bases not matched to a gene; V was cut back by 0 bases and J by 5 bases. Germline V gene lookup returns CDR1 DFQATT and CDR2 SNEGSKA (reference sequence). The CDR3 has 16 residues. The DNA of the CDR3 is TGCAGTGCTAGAGATGGCCCGGGGGGGCTGGGGGAGACCCAGTACTTC. Encoded protein: CSARDGPGGLGETQYF.

The chain has TRBV29-1 and TRBJ1-5; TRBD1 is a possible D gene (6 bases). The CDR3 is made up of 13 amino acids. Germline lookup yields CDR1 SQVTM and CDR2 ANQGSEA. Trimming took off 6 bases at V and 4 bases at J, with 13 bases between the two ends. The CDR3 DNA reads TGCAGCGTAGAACAGGGTTGGAATCAGCCCCAGCATTTT. Translation: CSVEQGWNQPQHF.

The chain couples TRBV24-1 to TRBJ1-2; D might be TRBD1 (6 bases). The germline CDR1 and CDR2 sequences are KGHDR and SFDVKD. The CDR3 has 13 residues. Trimming removed 3 bases at V and 6 bases at J, with 10 bases between. CDR3 sequence: CATSDPRGDGYTF. As DNA, the CDR3 is TGTGCCACCAGTGATCCCAGGGGCGATGGCTACACCTTC.

The V gene is TRBV9, the J gene TRBJ1-6; a weak D match, TRBD1 (6 bases). Germline assignment: CDR1 SGDLS and CDR2 YYNGEE. V was clipped by 4 bases and J by 12 bases, with 23 bases between them. The CDR3 covers 16 residues. CDR3 DNA sequence: TGTGCCAGCAGCTCCTCCGAAGGGGGGGTGCGAGGACCCCTCCACTTT. Protein: CASSSSEGGVRGPLHF.

This clonotype was counted at least ten times. The V gene is TRBV7-9, the J gene TRBJ2-5, with 16 bases lining up with TRBD2. The CDR3 length is 18 residues. V lost 2 bases to trimming and J lost 5 bases; unmatched junction nucleotides: 8. Germline assignment: CDR1 SEHNR and CDR2 FQNEAQ (reference sequence). The CDR3 sequence is CASSLPGLAGGWEETQYF. The CDR3 DNA is TGTGCCAGCAGCTTACCGGGACTAGCGGGGGGGTGGGAGGAGACCCAGTACTTC.

The J gene is TRBJ2-2, the V gene TRBV25-1; D call uncertain. CDR3 length: 14 residues. V lost 3 bases to trimming and J lost 4 bases, with 9 bases between them. The germline gives CDR1 MGHDK, CDR2 SYGVNS. The CDR3 DNA follows: TGTGCCAGCAGTGATCGGTACCCCACCGGGGAGCTGTTTTTT. This translates into CASSDRYPTGELFF.

J is TRBJ1-5 and V is TRBV2; TRBD1 agrees at 8 bases. The trim removed 6 bases at V and 6 bases at J, leaving 7 bases unmatched. Germline V CDR1 and CDR2: SNHLY, FYNNEI. The CDR3 extends over 14 amino acids. CDR3 DNA: TGTGCCAGCAGCGATAGGACAGGGACTCAGCCCCAGCATTTT. Protein product: CASSDRTGTQPQHF. Full variable domain (missing parts from reference TRBV2 and TRBJ1-5): EPEVTQTPSHQVTQMGQEVILRCVPISNHLYFYWYRQILGQKVEFLVSFYNNEISEKSEIFDDQFSVERPDGSNFTLKIRSTKLEDSAMYFCASSDRTGTQPQHFGDGTRLSIL.

Turning to this clonotype: Just one base apart from a much larger clone, this may be a read error. The chain joins TRBV5-6 to TRBJ1-1; no clear D. Germline CDR1 is SGHDT and CDR2 is YYEEEE. The CDR3 totals 12 residues. The V and J ends lost 9 bases and 1 base respectively, with 10 bases between them. Here the CDR3 DNA reads TGTGCCAATGCTCTGGGGAACACTGAAGCTTTCTTT. As protein: CANALGNTEAFF.

Many counts were recorded for this clonotype. The chain uses TRBV29-1 and TRBJ2-7; no reliable D call. The germline CDR1 and CDR2 sequences are SQVTM and ANQGSEA. V lost 0 bases and J lost 6, with 6 bases in between. The CDR3 contains 11 residues. In nucleotides, the CDR3 is TGCAGCGTTGAAGACTCGGGCGAGCAGTACGTC. It specifies CSVEDSGEQYV.

V gene TRBV20-1 combines with J gene TRBJ1-2; 8 bases line up with TRBD1. The CDR3 has 15 residues. The V gene end was trimmed by 6 bases and the J gene end by 0 bases; junction bases not matched to a gene: 9. Germline V gives CDR1 DFQATT, CDR2 SNEGSKA (reference sequence). CDR3 in amino acids: CSATDRDLANYGYTF. The CDR3 DNA follows: TGCAGTGCCACGGACAGGGACCTAGCTAACTATGGCTACACCTTC.

This clonotype has a count of ten or more. One junction end disagrees with the germline gene, perhaps due to a read error. The chain combines TRBV12-3 or TRBV12-4 with TRBJ2-1, with TRBD2 matching over 8 bases. The CDR3 has 15 residues. The CDR3 region is CVSTPLAGSTWEQFF. The CDR3 bases are TGTGTCAGCACACCTTTAGCGGGGTCTACATGGGAGCAGTTCTTC.

The V call is TRBV10-2, the J call TRBJ2-5; D may be TRBD2 (5 bases). The end of the DNA aligns better with TRBJ2-7, so the J call may be wrong. This CDR3 comprises 13 residues. Germline V gene data show CDR1 as WSHSY and CDR2 as SAAADI. This CDR3 reads CASSEGVRDEQYF. The CDR3 bases are TGCGCCAGCAGTGAGGGGGTGAGGGACGAGCAGTACTTC.

This rearrangement joins TRBV27 to TRBJ2-3; D might be TRBD2 (7 bases). Germline V CDR1 and CDR2: MNHEY, SMNVEV (reference sequence). The CDR3 covers 15 residues. V was pared by 1 base and J by 4 bases, with 12 bases between. CDR3 in DNA: TGTGCCAGCAGTTTATGGGGGGGGCCCGCAGATACGCAGTATTTT. Its protein is CASSLWGGPADTQYF.